Shown below are 4 T cell receptor beta chains from a single sample sequenced in a study of cytomegalovirus exposure and HLA in healthy donors. This PCR relied on a set of 60 Vbeta primers and 13 Jbeta primers. Some clones are missing from TCRdb's copy, which holds only in-frame ones; the method was immunoSEQ multiplex PCR. Among approximately 200,000 clones listed, just under 75% were seen once. The sample taken for sequencing was PBMCs. These receptors all come from a man aged 30 to 39 in good health and CMV-seropositive.

This clone was found once. The identical CDR3 is also encoded by other nucleotide sequences in the sample. This chain uses TRBV30 with TRBJ1-5; TRBD1 might be the D (6 bases). The CDR3 length is 13 residues. CDR1 is GTSNPN, CDR2 SVGIG, per germline (reference sequence). With 0 bases removed from V and 4 bases from J, the gap between germline ends came to 7 bases. CDR3 protein: CAWSVRGNQPQHF. CDR3 nucleotide sequence: TGTGCCTGGAGTGTCAGGGGAAATCAGCCCCAGCATTTT.

V gene TRBV28 combines with J gene TRBJ2-2; tentatively, D is TRBD2 (6 bases). CDR3 size: 13 residues. Germline V gene sequence: CDR1 MDHEN, CDR2 SYDVKM. In nucleotides, the CDR3 is TGTGGCCGACGGGGGACGAACACCGGGGAGCTGTTTTTT. It yields the protein CGRRGTNTGELFF.

The chain is built from TRBV29-1 and TRBJ1-2, with unresolved D. The V end lost 4 bases, the J end lost 6 bases, and 12 bases lay between the germline ends. Germline V lookup: CDR1 SQVTM, CDR2 ANQGSEA. The CDR3 is 12 residues long. CDR3 protein: CSVGPNEDGYTF. The CDR3, as DNA: TGCAGCGTTGGTCCCAATGAGGATGGCTACACCTTC.

This chain connects TRBV10-3 to TRBJ2-7; TRBD2 matches at 8 bases. Looked up from germline, CDR1 is ENHRY and CDR2 is SYGVKD. This CDR3 is 14 amino acids long. After removal of 10 bases from V and 7 bases from J, the junction contained 15 bases not matched to a gene. The CDR3 bases are TGTGCCAGCCTTCCCAACACGGGGGGGTGGGAGCAGTACTTC. Its translation: CASLPNTGGWEQYF.